Each of the 4 T cell receptor beta chains below was sequenced from the same sample in a study of blood T cell repertoires in COVID-19 (dated by TCRdb to about 2020). Library creation used the immunoSEQ multiplex PCR assay. The table was pulled from immuneACCESS by TCRdb, which kept in-frame rearrangements only. Such tables lose some clones; where checked, under half of the loss comes from unresolved V genes, and the rest has no known cause. This sample has tens of thousands of clones in its table, and about 91% of those were observed once. The top ten clones comprise about 2.1% of the sample. Sequencing used peripheral blood. The receptors were sampled from a man between 60 and 75 years old with acute or convalescent COVID-19.

The V and J genes are TRBV6-5 and TRBJ1-5; 7 positions agree with TRBD1. CDR1 is MNHEY and CDR2 is SVGAGI in the germline V gene. Losses at the gene ends were 4 bases for V and 10 bases for J; bases not matched to a gene: 7. This CDR3 comprises 13 residues. The CDR3 here is CASSWTTGAPQHF. In DNA, the CDR3 is TGTGCCAGCAGTTGGACAACAGGGGCACCCCAGCATTTT.

The chain has TRBV7-3 and TRBJ2-2; D uncertain. Germline assignment: CDR1 SGHTA and CDR2 FQGTGA. The CDR3 spans 16 residues. V lost 1 base and J 8 bases, leaving 17 bases between the germline ends. The CDR3 DNA reads TGTGCCAGCAGCTTAAACCACCAAGGAACCGGGGGGGAGCTGTTTTTT. It translates to CASSLNHQGTGGELFF.

The chain recombines TRBV2 with TRBJ1-6; 7 nucleotides match TRBD1. V dropped 5 bases and J dropped 7; count of bases not matched to a gene: 11. The CDR3 spans 16 residues. Germline loops: CDR1 SNHLY, CDR2 FYNNEI. CDR3 in amino acids: CASSRLDRVGNSPLHF. Written as DNA, the CDR3 is TGTGCCAGCAGTCGCCTAGACAGGGTTGGAAATTCACCCCTCCACTTT.

This chain links TRBV9 with TRBJ1-1; 7 nucleotides line up with TRBD1. CDR3 length: 15 residues. Trimming took 3 bases from V and 0 from J; bases not matched to a gene: 5. Germline assignment: CDR1 SGDLS and CDR2 YYNGEE. In DNA form, the CDR3 reads TGTGCCAGCAGCGCTTCGACAGGGATGAACACTGAAGCTTTCTTT. Encoded protein: CASSASTGMNTEAFF.